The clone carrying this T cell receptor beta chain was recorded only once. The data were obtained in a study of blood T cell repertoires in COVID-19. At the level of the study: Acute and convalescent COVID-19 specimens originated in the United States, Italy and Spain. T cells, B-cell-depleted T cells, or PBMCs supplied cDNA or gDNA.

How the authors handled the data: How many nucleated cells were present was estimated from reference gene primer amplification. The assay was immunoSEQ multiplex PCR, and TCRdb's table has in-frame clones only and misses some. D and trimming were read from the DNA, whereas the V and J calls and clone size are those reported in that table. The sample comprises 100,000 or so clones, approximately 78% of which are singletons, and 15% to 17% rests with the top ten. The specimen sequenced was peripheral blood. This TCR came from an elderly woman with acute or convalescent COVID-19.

CDR3 bases: TGCGCCAGCAGCTTGGGCAGGGGGTCGACTGAAAAACTGTTTTTT. Translated, it gives CASSLGRGSTEKLFF. The V gene is TRBV5-1, the J gene TRBJ1-4; 7 bases fit TRBD1. After removal of 0 bases from V and 7 bases from J, the junction contained 6 bases not matched to a gene. Germline values: CDR1 SGHRS, CDR2 YFSETQ. This CDR3 spans 15 amino acids.